Listed below are T cell receptor beta chains from one sample, sequenced in a study of blood T cell repertoires in COVID-19. Clones were sequenced by immunoSEQ multiplex PCR, and TCRdb holds only the in-frame ones, with some missing. The table includes around 76,000 clones, approximately 89% detected once. Sequenced: peripheral blood. These receptor sequences come from a man older than 75 with acute or convalescent COVID-19. Both conserved end residues are part of each CDR3. D genes are given only for firm matches. Rows give clone size only sometimes, using once, few, many, or a class for an expanded clone.

j_call: TRBJ2-7; clone_size: .; v_call: TRBV7-9; d_call: TRBD2; cdr3_aa: CASSVPGGSYEQYF; cdr3_nt: TGTGCCAGCAGCGTCCCGGGGGGGAGCTACGAGCAGTACTTC
j_call: TRBJ1-2; clone_size: .; v_call: TRBV6-6; d_call: .; cdr3_aa: CASSYGGFYGYTF; cdr3_nt: TGTGCCAGCAGTTACGGGGGGTTCTATGGCTACACCTTC
j_call: TRBJ2-5; clone_size: .; v_call: TRBV7-9; d_call: .; cdr3_aa: CASGKRGETQYF; cdr3_nt: TGTGCCAGCGGGAAGAGGGGGGAGACCCAGTACTTC
j_call: TRBJ1-4; clone_size: .; v_call: TRBV2; d_call: .; cdr3_aa: CASFPGSTNEKLFF; cdr3_nt: TGTGCCAGCTTCCCAGGCTCAACTAATGAAAAACTGTTTTTT
j_call: TRBJ2-7; clone_size: .; v_call: TRBV7-9; d_call: TRBD2; cdr3_aa: CASSFQRGLGGGYEQYF; cdr3_nt: TGTGCCAGCAGCTTCCAAAGAGGATTAGGCGGGGGCTACGAGCAGTACTTC
j_call: TRBJ2-1; clone_size: .; v_call: TRBV6-4; d_call: .; cdr3_aa: CASSDRVRYGEQFF; cdr3_nt: TGTGCCAGCAGTGATCGGGTCAGATATGGGGAGCAGTTCTTC
j_call: TRBJ2-7; clone_size: .; v_call: TRBV2; d_call: TRBD2; cdr3_aa: CASRLAGGYEQYF; cdr3_nt: TGTGCCAGCCGACTAGCGGGGGGCTACGAGCAGTACTTC
j_call: TRBJ2-3; clone_size: .; v_call: TRBV7-2; d_call: TRBD2; cdr3_aa: CASSGGRARSSTDTQYF; cdr3_nt: TGTGCCAGCAGTGGCGGGAGGGCCCGATCTAGCACAGATACGCAGTATTTT
j_call: TRBJ1-2; clone_size: .; v_call: TRBV2; d_call: TRBD1; cdr3_aa: CASTLQGGGGYGYTF; cdr3_nt: TGTGCCAGCACCCTTCAGGGGGGCGGAGGCTATGGCTACACCTTC
j_call: TRBJ2-1; clone_size: .; v_call: TRBV10-1; d_call: .; cdr3_aa: CASSESTRNEQFF; cdr3_nt: TGCGCCAGCAGTGAGTCGACGAGGAATGAGCAGTTCTTC
j_call: TRBJ2-5; clone_size: few; v_call: TRBV5-1; d_call: TRBD2; cdr3_aa: CASSLAREFETQYF; cdr3_nt: TGCGCCAGCAGCTTGGCGCGGGAGTTTGAGACCCAGTACTTC
j_call: TRBJ2-5; clone_size: .; v_call: TRBV5-1; d_call: .; cdr3_aa: CASRTGDYQETQYF; cdr3_nt: TGCGCCAGCAGGACAGGGGACTATCAAGAGACCCAGTACTTC
j_call: TRBJ1-6; clone_size: .; v_call: TRBV2; d_call: TRBD1; cdr3_aa: CASSAGTGLASPLHF; cdr3_nt: TGTGCCAGCAGTGCCGGGACAGGGCTGGCTTCACCCCTCCACTTT
j_call: TRBJ2-2; clone_size: .; v_call: TRBV5-4; d_call: TRBD1; cdr3_aa: CASSLAGQGANTGELFF; cdr3_nt: TGTGCCAGCAGCTTGGCGGGACAGGGGGCGAACACCGGGGAGCTGTTTTTT
j_call: TRBJ2-3; clone_size: once; v_call: TRBV28; d_call: .; cdr3_aa: CASRKRTLGGDTQYF; cdr3_nt: TGTGCCAGCAGGAAGCGGACCTTAGGGGGAGATACGCAGTATTTT
j_call: TRBJ1-2; clone_size: .; v_call: TRBV5-4; d_call: .; cdr3_aa: CASSLLREGYGYTF; cdr3_nt: TGTGCCAGCAGCTTGTTGAGGGAAGGGTATGGCTACACCTTC
j_call: TRBJ2-3; clone_size: .; v_call: TRBV5-1; d_call: TRBD2; cdr3_aa: CASTYIAGGRSDTQYF; cdr3_nt: TGCGCCAGCACCTACATAGCGGGAGGGCGGTCGGATACGCAGTATTTT
j_call: TRBJ2-7; clone_size: .; v_call: TRBV27; d_call: .; cdr3_aa: CASSFKVSGTYEQYF; cdr3_nt: TGTGCCAGCAGTTTTAAGGTTTCAGGGACCTACGAGCAGTACTTC
j_call: TRBJ1-1; clone_size: .; v_call: TRBV7-8; d_call: .; cdr3_aa: CASSVTNMNTEAFF; cdr3_nt: TGTGCCAGCAGCGTGACAAACATGAACACTGAAGCTTTCTTT
j_call: TRBJ1-2; clone_size: once; v_call: TRBV4-3; d_call: .; cdr3_aa: CASSQDWGVSADYGYTF; cdr3_nt: TGCGCCAGCAGCCAAGACTGGGGAGTAAGTGCGGACTATGGCTACACCTTC
j_call: TRBJ2-5; clone_size: once; v_call: TRBV18; d_call: TRBD1; cdr3_aa: CASSPQQLGTGGIQETQYF; cdr3_nt: TGTGCCAGCTCACCGCAGCAGCTCGGGACAGGGGGCATCCAAGAGACCCAGTACTTC
j_call: TRBJ1-3; clone_size: once; v_call: TRBV10-3; d_call: .; cdr3_aa: CAISEQGNLGLSTIYF; cdr3_nt: TGTGCCATCAGTGAACAGGGAAATCTCGGCCTAAGCACCATATATTTT